The 27 T cell receptor beta chains reported below all come from one sample, sequenced in a study of identifying expanded T cells in peripheral blood. Sequencing was performed with immunoSEQ multiplex PCR; in TCRdb, only in-frame clones are kept and a portion is missing. The table has some 99,000 clones, 88% seen once. Sequencing was done on a sample of blood. The receptors originated from a person aged 18-69 years in good health.

The J gene is TRBJ2-3, the V gene TRBV7-2; tentatively, D is TRBD1 (5 bases). Germline V lookup: CDR1 SGHTA, CDR2 FQGNSA. Trimming removed 0 bases from V and 2 bases from J, with 12 bases in between. The length of the CDR3 is 16 residues. The DNA of the CDR3 is TGTGCCAGCAGCTTAGCGCGGCAGGGCCCCACAGATACGCAGTATTTT. Protein: CASSLARQGPTDTQYF.

This rearrangement joins TRBV6-5 to TRBJ2-2, with 11 bases identical to TRBD2. V lost 7 bases to trimming and J lost 5 bases; unmatched junction nucleotides: 6. The CDR3 is 15 residues long. Germline lookup yields CDR1 MNHEY and CDR2 SVGAGI. This CDR3 reads CASKGLAGGTGELFF. The DNA for the CDR3 is TGTGCCAGCAAGGGGCTAGCGGGGGGAACCGGGGAGCTGTTTTTT.

The V call is TRBV30, the J call TRBJ2-6, with 9 bases aligning to TRBD1. The CDR3 runs 17 residues. Germline V gives CDR1 GTSNPN, CDR2 SVGIG (reference sequence). Trimming took 5 bases from V and 0 from J; bases not matched to a gene: 8. The CDR3 nucleotides read TGTGCCTGGCTACAGGGGGCATACGGCTCTGGGGCCAACGTCCTGACTTTC. It yields the protein CAWLQGAYGSGANVLTF.

This clone appeared a few times. The V and J genes are TRBV6-5 and TRBJ2-2; D is unclear. The CDR3 consists of 13 residues. CDR1 MNHEY and CDR2 SVGAGI come from the germline V gene. Trimming stripped 11 bases from V and 7 bases from J, with 17 bases between. CDR3 protein: CAARPTVSGELFF. CDR3 DNA: TGTGCCGCCAGACCGACCGTGAGCGGGGAGCTGTTTTTT.

This chain connects TRBV6-6 to TRBJ2-7; TRBD1 agrees at 9 bases. CDR3 length: 15 residues. V lost 4 bases to trimming and J lost 1 base; unmatched junction nucleotides: 5. Looked up from germline, CDR1 is MNHNY and CDR2 is SVGAGI (reference sequence). In DNA, the CDR3 is TGTGCCAGCAGTTCCGCCGGGACAGGGTCCTACGAGCAGTACTTC. Translated, it gives CASSSAGTGSYEQYF.

This chain uses TRBV5-4 with TRBJ1-1; D is ambiguous. The CDR3 length is 14 residues. Germline CDR1 is SGHNT and CDR2 is YYREEE (reference sequence). V lost 0 bases and J lost 1, with 7 bases in between. CDR3: CASSLGRPNTEAFF. The DNA of the CDR3 is TGTGCCAGCAGCTTGGGTAGGCCGAACACTGAAGCTTTCTTT.

The chain carries TRBV6-6 and TRBJ2-1, with D possibly TRBD2 on 6 matching bases. V was clipped by 6 bases and J by 5 bases, with 20 bases between them. Germline assignment: CDR1 MNHNY and CDR2 SVGAGI (reference sequence). This CDR3 is 16 amino acids long. This CDR3 is CASSHGTGGLNNEQFF. As DNA, the CDR3 is TGTGCCAGCAGCCACGGGACCGGGGGTTTAAACAATGAGCAGTTCTTC.

The DNA of the CDR3 is TGTGCCAGCAGCCAAGGGTCCGAGAGCTCCTACGAGCAGTACTTC. Its protein is CASSQGSESSYEQYF. This chain connects TRBV4-2 to TRBJ2-7; no firm D call. Deletions cut 1 base from V and 0 bases from J, with 10 bases between. The CDR3 consists of 15 residues. Germline loops: CDR1 LGHNA, CDR2 YNFKEQ.

The chain employs TRBV5-1 and TRBJ2-7, with 7 bases fitting TRBD1. The trim removed 5 bases at V and 1 base at J, leaving 9 bases unmatched. This CDR3 has 15 amino acids. Germline lookup yields CDR1 SGHRS and CDR2 YFSETQ. The CDR3 region has the DNA TGCGCCAGCAGTCACCGGGACAGAGGATCCTACGAGCAGTACTTC. Translating gives CASSHRDRGSYEQYF.

The chain combines TRBV7-6 with TRBJ1-1; no reliable D call. Germline values: CDR1 SGHVS, CDR2 FNYEAQ. Trimming shortened V by 1 base and J by 6 bases, and 9 bases separated the two germline ends. CDR3 length: 13 residues. Here the CDR3 reads CASSLGPRSEAFF. In DNA form, the CDR3 reads TGTGCCAGCAGCTTAGGACCTCGGTCTGAAGCTTTCTTT.

The V and J genes are TRBV19 and TRBJ2-7; a possible D gene is TRBD1 (6 bases). The CDR3 totals 13 residues. The germline V and J ends were trimmed by 5 bases and 4 bases, with 12 bases remaining between them. CDR1 LNHDA and CDR2 SQIVND come from the germline V gene (reference sequence). The CDR3: CASSFTGLYEQYF. Here the CDR3 DNA reads TGTGCCAGTAGTTTTACAGGGTTGTACGAGCAGTACTTC.

The V call is TRBV5-1, the J call TRBJ2-6; D ambiguous. CDR1 is SGHRS and CDR2 is YFSETQ in the germline V gene. This CDR3 region has 15 residues. V shed 0 bases and J shed 2 bases, with 6 bases lying between them. This CDR3 is CASSLAPAGANVLTF. CDR3 DNA sequence: TGCGCCAGCAGCTTGGCTCCGGCTGGGGCCAACGTCCTGACTTTC.

The chain's CDR3 is CAWKASGGNEQFF. CDR3 nucleotide sequence: TGTGCCTGGAAGGCTAGCGGGGGGAATGAGCAGTTCTTC. This rearrangement joins TRBV30 to TRBJ2-1; 11 positions agree with TRBD2. The germline V gene has CDR1 GTSNPN and CDR2 SVGIG (reference sequence). V shed 4 bases and J 7 bases; nucleotides not matched to a gene: 3. The CDR3 spans 13 residues.

The J gene is TRBJ1-2, the V gene TRBV9; no clear D. The germline V gene has CDR1 SGDLS and CDR2 YYNGEE. The CDR3 sequence is 13 residues long. Between the trimmed V and J ends, which lost 2 bases and 4 bases, there was a span of 9 bases. This chain's CDR3 is CASSVDGSYGYTF. The CDR3 DNA reads as TGTGCCAGCAGCGTCGACGGATCCTATGGCTACACCTTC.

This clone has a single count. The chain couples TRBV4-1 to TRBJ1-3, with 7 positions matching TRBD1. CDR3 size: 16 residues. CDR1 MGHRA and CDR2 YSYEKL come from the germline V gene. The junction had 6 bases not matched to a gene; V was cut back by 4 bases and J by 0 bases. The chain's CDR3 is CASSRDRADSGNTIYF. In nucleotides, the CDR3 is TGCGCCAGCAGCCGAGACAGGGCCGACTCTGGAAACACCATATATTTT.

Only one count was recorded for this clone. The chain employs TRBV12-2 and TRBJ1-5; the table's D call of TRBD1 was not tested on the DNA. TRBV12-2 is an annotated pseudogene. CDR3 size: 18 residues. CDR3 loop: CASRLPRDRGRVNQPQHF. The CDR3 region has the DNA TGTGCAAGTCGCTTACCCCGGGACAGGGGAAGAGTCAATCAGCCCCAGCATTTT.

J is TRBJ2-7 and V is TRBV5-1, with TRBD2 matching 11 bases. The CDR3 spans 14 residues. The germline gives CDR1 SGHRS, CDR2 YFSETQ. Germline trimming cut 2 bases from V and 9 bases from J; bases unmatched to any gene: 7. CDR3 loop: CASSLGTSGSPQYF. As DNA, the CDR3 is TGCGCCAGCAGCTTAGGGACTAGCGGATCACCGCAGTACTTC. Full variable domain (missing parts from reference TRBV5-1 and TRBJ2-7): KAGVTQTPRYLIKTRGQQVTLSCSPISGHRSVSWYQQTPGQGLQFLFEYFSETQRNKGNFPGRFSGRQFSNSRSEMNVSTLELGDSALYLCASSLGTSGSPQYFGPGTRLTVT.

V and J are TRBV12-2 and TRBJ2-2; the D call TRBD1 from the table was never checked on the DNA. TRBV12-2 is a listed pseudogene. This CDR3 is built from 14 residues. The chain's CDR3 is CASRGYQGAGELFF. The CDR3 DNA reads as TGTGCAAGTCGCGGTTATCAGGGGGCCGGGGAGCTGTTTTTT.

The chain joins TRBV14 to TRBJ1-2, with D possibly TRBD1 on 5 matching bases. Per germline, CDR1 SGHDN and CDR2 FVKESK. The CDR3 is 13 amino acids. Between the trimmed V and J ends, which lost 10 bases and 1 base, there was a span of 13 bases. The DNA of the CDR3 is TGTGCCACCAGGGACCAGGGTAACTATGGCTACACCTTC. The encoded protein is CATRDQGNYGYTF.

This clone was counted once. The rearrangement uses TRBV6-6 and TRBJ2-7; weak D call: TRBD2 (6 bases). The germline gives CDR1 MNHNY, CDR2 SVGAGI (reference sequence). Between the trimmed V and J ends, which lost 11 bases and 5 bases, there was a span of 16 bases. This CDR3 is built from 12 residues. This chain's CDR3 is CAHAGISNEQYF. The CDR3 coding sequence is TGTGCCCACGCGGGGATAAGCAACGAGCAGTACTTC.

Of note for this clone: The junction departs from the called germline gene at one end, perhaps through a read error. The genes are TRBV11-2 and TRBJ2-7; D is possibly TRBD1 (7 bases). CDR1 and CDR2 from the germline V gene are SGHAT and FQNNGV. This CDR3 is built from 13 residues. The CDR3 loop is CASSSPPRGTADF. The CDR3 DNA reads as TGTGCCAGCAGTTCTCCCCCCCGCGGGACAGCAGACTTC.

The CDR3 DNA reads TGTGCCAGCAGCTCTGGACAGGGCCCGTTCTTC. As protein: CASSSGQGPFF. The chain uses TRBV13 and TRBJ2-1; 8 bases are shared with TRBD1. The CDR3 covers 11 residues. CDR1 PRHDT and CDR2 FYEKMQ come from the germline V gene (reference sequence). V dropped 4 bases and J dropped 15; count of bases not matched to a gene: 5.

The chain links TRBV7-2 to TRBJ2-5, with D unclear. Trimming took off 1 base at V and 7 bases at J, with 13 bases between the two ends. Germline V gene data show CDR1 as SGHTA and CDR2 as FQGNSA. The CDR3 loop spans 14 amino acids. CDR3 loop: CASSLELGRATQYF. The CDR3 nucleotides read TGTGCCAGCAGCTTAGAACTGGGTAGGGCGACCCAGTACTTC.

The chain employs TRBV5-5 and TRBJ2-5; the match to TRBD1 covers 7 bases. The CDR3 contains 14 residues. CDR1 is SGHKS, CDR2 YYEKEE, per germline (reference sequence). Losses at the gene ends were 4 bases for V and 2 bases for J; bases not matched to a gene: 5. The CDR3 bases are TGTGCCAGCAGCACGCTGGGACAGCAAGAGACCCAGTACTTC. Translating gives CASSTLGQQETQYF.

The V and J genes are TRBV28 and TRBJ2-5; weak D call: TRBD1 (6 bases). CDR3 length: 15 amino acids. Germline V gene data show CDR1 as MDHEN and CDR2 as SYDVKM. Trimming took off 4 bases at V and 0 bases at J, with 12 bases between the two ends. The CDR3 DNA reads as TGTGCCAGCAGTTCCGGGACACGAGACCAAGAGACCCAGTACTTC. Its protein is CASSSGTRDQETQYF.

The rearrangement uses TRBV27 and TRBJ2-7, with 14 bases fitting TRBD2. The CDR3 has 15 amino acids. Germline CDR1 MNHEY, CDR2 SMNVEV (reference sequence). With 5 bases clipped from V and 12 bases from J, the junction kept 12 bases outside the gene matches. The CDR3 sequence is CASSPHGTSGSGAYF. CDR3 in DNA: TGTGCCAGCAGTCCCCACGGGACTAGCGGGAGTGGGGCGTACTTC.

This sequence joins TRBV7-8 and TRBJ1-2; no clear D gene. Trimming took 1 base from V and 3 from J, leaving 21 bases between them. CDR3 length equals 18 residues. Germline assignment: CDR1 SGHVS and CDR2 FQNEAQ. Here the CDR3 DNA reads TGTGCCAGCAGCTTAGTCGGGGTGTCGGGAACTTTTCACTATGGCTACACCTTC. Translation: CASSLVGVSGTFHYGYTF.